Following are 27 T cell receptor beta chains from one sample sequenced in a study of metastatic and nonmetastatic thyroid tumors. TCRdb re-clonotyped the PCR reads through MiXCR. In the table there are tens of thousands of clones, over 9.5% of which are singletons. Thyroid surgery took place with no prior treatment in any patient. Sequencing used blood. Source of these receptors: a female donor with papillary thyroid cancer or a benign thyroid nodule (not recorded which). Some clones in this sample may be carry-over from other donors' samples.

This clone was seen more than once but under ten times. This may stem from a read error, because a much larger clone lies one nucleotide away. The sample holds other DNA sequences that translate to the same CDR3. The gene calls are TRBV25-1 and TRBJ2-3, with 7 bases aligning to TRBD2. The CDR3 is made up of 17 amino acids. V lost 1 base and J lost 8; bases outside the gene matches: 15. Germline V gives CDR1 MGHDK, CDR2 SYGVNS. The CDR3 sequence: CASSELRGTSDSSTQYF. As DNA, the CDR3 is TGTGCCAGCAGTGAATTACGAGGAACTAGCGACTCGAGTACGCAGTATTTT.

This clone was picked up many times. The CDR3 DNA is TGTGCCTGGGATCCGGGACTAGGCTACGAGCAGTACTTC. Protein sequence: CAWDPGLGYEQYF. This chain uses TRBV30 with TRBJ2-7; the match to TRBD2 covers 8 bases. This CDR3 comprises 13 residues. V lost 5 bases and J lost 3; bases outside the gene matches: 6. Germline lookup yields CDR1 GTSNPN and CDR2 SVGIG (reference sequence).

This clone appeared many times. In nucleotides, the CDR3 is TGCGCCAGCAGTGACGATTCTGGGGCCAACGTCCTGACTTTC. Its translation: CASSDDSGANVLTF. The chain employs TRBV5-1 and TRBJ2-6; the D is unclear. The germline V gene encodes CDR1 SGHRS and CDR2 YFSETQ. Trimming pared 5 bases from V and 1 base from J, leaving 7 bases between. CDR3 length: 14 residues. The variable domain in full, with the rest retrieved from reference TRBV5-1 and TRBJ2-6, is KAGVTQTPRYLIKTRGQQVTLSCSPISGHRSVSWYQQTPGQGLQFLFEYFSETQRNKGNFPGRFSGRQFSNSRSEMNVSTLELGDSALYLCASSDDSGANVLTFGAGSRLTVL.

This clone was counted many times. Within the sample, other DNA sequences also encode this same CDR3. The chain has TRBV11-1 and TRBJ2-3, with 10 bases matching TRBD2. Germline values: CDR1 SGHAT, CDR2 FQDESV (reference sequence). The V and J ends lost 1 base and 0 bases, in that order; junction bases with no gene match: 1. This CDR3 has 16 amino acids. CDR3 amino acids: CASSLGSGGSTDTQYF. The DNA of the CDR3 is TGTGCCAGCAGCTTAGGTAGCGGGGGGAGCACAGATACGCAGTATTTT. Drawing the rest from reference TRBV11-1 and TRBJ2-3, the complete variable domain is EAEVAQSPRYKITEKSQAVAFWCDPISGHATLYWYRQILGQGPELLVQFQDESVVDDSQLPKDRFSAERLKGVDSTLKIQPAELGDSAMYLCASSLGSGGSTDTQYFGPGTRLTVL.

This clone was seen at least ten times. V is TRBV18 and J is TRBJ2-1; the D gene is possibly TRBD2 (6 bases). The CDR3 is 13 residues long. V lost 3 bases and J 8 bases, leaving 11 bases between the germline ends. Germline V gives CDR1 KGHSH, CDR2 LQKENI. CDR3 DNA sequence: TGTGCCAGCTCACCTCTATCGGGGGATGAGCAGTTCTTC. Translation: CASSPLSGDEQFF.

This clone was counted many times. This chain joins TRBV7-8 and TRBJ2-1, with D perhaps TRBD2 (5 bases). V gave up 1 base and J gave up 0 bases, with 10 bases separating them. The germline gives CDR1 SGHVS, CDR2 FQNEAQ. The CDR3 is 16 amino acids. Written as DNA, the CDR3 is TGTGCCAGCAGCTTAGTGTCCGGGAACTCCTACAATGAGCAGTTCTTC. As protein: CASSLVSGNSYNEQFF.

In this sample, this clone turned up many times. The chain carries TRBV20-1 and TRBJ2-1, with a tentative D call TRBD1 (5 bases). The CDR3 runs 16 residues. Trimming removed 1 base at V and 5 bases at J, with 18 bases between. Germline CDR1 DFQATT, CDR2 SNEGSKA (reference sequence). The CDR3 protein is CSARGGFEKGDNEQFF. The CDR3 nucleotides are TGCAGTGCTAGAGGAGGTTTTGAGAAAGGGGACAATGAGCAGTTCTTC.

The CDR3, as DNA: TGTGCCAGCAGCTTAGGCCTAGAGGACTTGTGTACCCAGTACTTC. Translation: CASSLGLEDLCTQYF. V usage is TRBV11-2 and J usage is TRBJ2-1, with a possible D match to TRBD2 (5 bases). The J call may be mistaken, given a closer DNA end match to TRBJ2-5. Looked up from germline, CDR1 is SGHAT and CDR2 is FQNNGV. The CDR3 covers 15 residues.

Ten or more counts support this clone. The rearrangement uses TRBV7-9 and TRBJ2-7; D gene ambiguous. Trimming removed 1 base at V and 0 bases at J, with 7 bases between. The CDR3 length is 14 residues. Germline assignment: CDR1 SEHNR and CDR2 FQNEAQ (reference sequence). CDR3 nucleotides: TGTGCCAGCAGCTTAGGGTTGGGCTCCTACGAGCAGTACTTC. Translated: CASSLGLGSYEQYF.

This clone was counted at least ten times. CDR3 sequence (DNA): TGTGCCAGCAGTTTCTGGGGAGAAAACATTCAGTACTTC. It specifies CASSFWGENIQYF. The rearrangement links TRBV12-3 or TRBV12-4 to TRBJ2-4, with TRBD2 as a possible D gene (5 bases). V shed 3 bases and J shed 5 bases, with 8 bases lying between them. This CDR3 contains 13 residues.

The rearrangement links TRBV20-1 to TRBJ2-3; 9 bases match TRBD1. V was pared by 5 bases and J by 6 bases, with 6 bases of the junction left unmatched. CDR3 size: 13 residues. Germline CDR1 DFQATT, CDR2 SNEGSKA (reference sequence). The CDR3 is CSAVQGARDTQYF. DNA of the CDR3: TGCAGTGCTGTACAGGGGGCGCGGGATACGCAGTATTTT.

This clone was detected many times. The CDR3 is CASTHSGGGQGAQYF. In DNA, the CDR3 is TGTGCCAGCACCCACTCCGGGGGAGGCCAGGGGGCCCAGTACTTC. The rearrangement links TRBV7-9 to TRBJ2-5, with a tentative D call TRBD1 (7 bases). This CDR3 spans 15 amino acids. Germline V gene data show CDR1 as SEHNR and CDR2 as FQNEAQ (reference sequence). Trimming pared 7 bases from V and 9 bases from J, leaving 24 bases between.

In its sample, this clone was seen a few times. This chain links TRBV2 with TRBJ1-5; the match to TRBD1 covers 7 bases. The V gene end was trimmed by 8 bases and the J gene end by 10 bases; junction bases not matched to a gene: 14. This CDR3 comprises 14 residues. In germline, CDR1 is SNHLY, CDR2 FYNNEI. The CDR3 DNA is TGTGCCAGCGGAAAGACAGGGTCTGGTCATCCCCAGCATTTT. Amino acid sequence: CASGKTGSGHPQHF.

This clone has ten or more counts. This chain uses TRBV27 with TRBJ2-6; D is unclear. The CDR3 runs to 13 residues. Trimming removed 3 bases from V and 3 bases from J, with 3 bases in between. From germline, CDR1 is MNHEY and CDR2 SMNVEV (reference sequence). CDR3 protein: CASSFGGANVLTF. In DNA form, the CDR3 reads TGTGCCAGCAGTTTTGGTGGGGCCAACGTCCTGACTTTC.

This clone was observed at least ten times. The gene calls are TRBV29-1 and TRBJ2-2; D not certain. In germline, CDR1 is SQVTM, CDR2 ANQGSEA. Between the trimmed V and J ends, which lost 5 bases and 1 base, there was a span of 11 bases. This CDR3 region has 14 residues. The CDR3 coding sequence is TGCAGCGTTAACCTACACAGGAACACCGGGGAGCTGTTTTTT. It codes for CSVNLHRNTGELFF.

This clone was seen repeatedly, ten times or more. The V gene is TRBV19, the J gene TRBJ1-1; TRBD1 is a possible D gene (6 bases). Germline V gene lookup returns CDR1 LNHDA and CDR2 SQIVND (reference sequence). V lost 1 base and J lost 3, with 12 bases in between. The CDR3 sequence is 15 residues long. The CDR3 is CASSIVTGIDTEAFF. The DNA for the CDR3 is TGTGCCAGTAGTATAGTTACAGGGATTGACACTGAAGCTTTCTTT. The entire variable domain, with the rest obtained from reference TRBV19 and TRBJ1-1, is as follows: DGGITQSPKYLFRKEGQNVTLSCEQNLNHDAMYWYRQDPGQGLRLIYYSQIVNDFQKGDIAEGYSVSREKKESFPLTVTSAQKNPTAFYLCASSIVTGIDTEAFFGQGTRLTVV.

There are many counts of this clone. This chain connects TRBV25-1 to TRBJ2-1; 10 bases match TRBD2. Unmatched junction bases numbered 4, after V lost 2 bases and J lost 3 bases. The germline gives CDR1 MGHDK, CDR2 SYGVNS. The CDR3 is 16 residues long. CDR3 in amino acids: CASSEEASGSYNEQFF. Here the CDR3 DNA reads TGTGCCAGCAGTGAAGAAGCTAGCGGGAGCTACAATGAGCAGTTCTTC. Combining the CDR3 with reference TRBV25-1 and TRBJ2-1 gives the whole variable domain EADIYQTPRYLVIGTGKKITLECSQTMGHDKMYWYQQDPGMELHLIHYSYGVNSTEKGDLSSESTVSRIRTEHFPLTLESARPSHTSQYLCASSEEASGSYNEQFFGPGTRLTVL.

This clone occurred many times. The chain has TRBV12-3 or TRBV12-4 and TRBJ1-5; a weak D match, TRBD1 (5 bases). The V and J ends lost 6 bases and 0 bases respectively, with 6 bases between them. This CDR3 is 13 amino acids long. The CDR3 spells CASRGDSNQPQHF. As DNA, the CDR3 is TGTGCCAGCAGGGGGGATAGCAATCAGCCCCAGCATTTT.

This clone was detected many times. V gene TRBV4-1 combines with J gene TRBJ2-7; D tentatively reads TRBD1 or TRBD2 (5 bases each). CDR1 is MGHRA, CDR2 YSYEKL, per germline. The germline V and J ends were trimmed by 3 bases and 1 base, with 10 bases remaining between them. This CDR3 is built from 14 residues. The CDR3 region is CASSQPGRSYEQYF. The DNA of the CDR3 is TGCGCCAGCAGCCAGCCGGGACGATCCTACGAGCAGTACTTC.

This clone was recorded at least ten times. The chain is built from TRBV5-1 and TRBJ2-5, with D unresolved. This CDR3 comprises 13 residues. In germline, CDR1 is SGHRS, CDR2 YFSETQ. V was trimmed by 0 bases and J by 5 bases, leaving 8 bases between them. The chain's CDR3 is CASSLEAMETQYF. The CDR3 DNA reads TGCGCCAGCAGCTTGGAGGCAATGGAGACCCAGTACTTC.

This clone is labeled as medium-sized (0.01 to 0.1%). The J gene is TRBJ2-2, the V gene TRBV6-2 or TRBV6-3, with a possible D match to TRBD1 (5 bases). Between the trimmed V and J ends, which lost 2 bases and 1 base, there was a span of 14 bases. This CDR3 comprises 17 residues. Germline assignment: CDR1 MNHEY and CDR2 SVGEGT. The CDR3 sequence is CASSYRPSDKNTGELFF. In nucleotides, the CDR3 is TGTGCCAGCAGTTACCGTCCTTCGGACAAGAACACCGGGGAGCTGTTTTTT.

There are many counts of this clone. The chain recombines TRBV25-1 with TRBJ2-7, with TRBD2 matching over 13 bases. This CDR3 has 15 amino acids. The V segment lost 10 bases and the J segment 1 base; nucleotides outside the gene matches: 7. Germline V gene data show CDR1 as MGHDK and CDR2 as SYGVNS. The CDR3 here is CAIPRTSGGSYEQYF. For the CDR3, the DNA is TGTGCCATCCCTCGGACTAGCGGGGGTTCCTACGAGCAGTACTTC.

This clone appeared many times. The genes are TRBV7-9 and TRBJ2-1; the match to TRBD1 covers 8 bases. Germline loops: CDR1 SEHNR, CDR2 FQNEAQ (reference sequence). With 5 bases clipped from V and 4 bases from J, the junction kept 7 bases outside the gene matches. The CDR3 totals 15 residues. The CDR3 is CASSRDRGEYNEQFF. The DNA for the CDR3 is TGTGCCAGCAGCCGAGACAGGGGAGAGTACAATGAGCAGTTCTTC.

The rearrangement joins TRBV7-2 to TRBJ2-7; D is perhaps TRBD1 (5 bases). CDR3 size: 12 residues. V shed 5 bases and J shed 4 bases, with 9 bases lying between them. Germline loops: CDR1 SGHTA, CDR2 FQGNSA. The CDR3 loop reads CASSPTAYEQYF. The CDR3 nucleotides read TGTGCCAGCAGCCCGACAGCTTACGAGCAGTACTTC.

This clone was counted ten times or more. The V and J genes are TRBV10-3 and TRBJ2-1, with D maybe TRBD1 (6 bases). Germline CDR1 reads ENHRY; CDR2 reads SYGVKD. Between the trimmed V and J ends, which lost 7 bases and 7 bases, there was a span of 17 bases. This CDR3 has 14 residues. The CDR3, as DNA: TGTGCCATCAATTCAGGGGAGCCTAAGAATGAGCAGTTCTTC. This sequence encodes CAINSGEPKNEQFF.

Ten or more counts support this clone. DNA of the CDR3: TGTGCCAGCCATCCTCGGGGTTCAGGCGGGACCACAGATACGCAGTATTTT. It codes for CASHPRGSGGTTDTQYF. The chain carries TRBV28 and TRBJ2-3; D may be TRBD2 (6 bases). This CDR3 has 17 amino acids. V was cut by 8 bases and J by 2 bases, with 23 bases left in between. Germline-derived CDR1 and CDR2 are MDHEN and SYDVKM.

This clone has at least ten counts. V gene TRBV5-5 combines with J gene TRBJ2-7; a weak D match, TRBD2 (6 bases). The CDR3 covers 14 residues. The germline CDR1 and CDR2 sequences are SGHKS and YYEKEE (reference sequence). V lost 4 bases to trimming and J lost 4 bases, with 15 bases between them. For the CDR3, the DNA is TGTGCCAGCAGCCAGACCTCGGGAGTGTACGAGCAGTACTTC. Translation gives CASSQTSGVYEQYF.